This T cell receptor beta chain was recovered during a study of T-cell memory formation after mild COVID-19. This clonotype was seen a handful of times. MiXCR, run by TCRdb on the 5' RACE reads, gives a single entry per CDR3 protein. Among 250,000 to 350,000 distinct CDR3 sequences listed, around a sixth were seen once. CDR1 and CDR2 from the germline V gene are KGHSH and LQKENI. V lost 5 bases to trimming and J lost 1 base, with 8 bases between them. The CDR3 has 13 amino acids. Sequenced: PBMCs or a T cell subset sorted from them (not recorded which). This TCR came from a man younger than 35 who had mild COVID-19 (a few samples of this study predate the infection). Cell type and time point are not known. This rearrangement joins TRBV18 to TRBJ1-1; D gene ambiguous. CDR3 nucleotides: TGTGCCAGCTCAAGGTTGGGGAACACTGAAGCTTTCTTT. This sequence encodes CASSRLGNTEAFF.